Each of the 17 T cell receptor beta chains below was sequenced from the same sample in a study of T cells in localized non-small cell lung cancer (dated by TCRdb to 2018 to 2020). The library was produced with the immunoSEQ multiplex PCR assay. The table comes from immuneACCESS by way of TCRdb, which keeps in-frame sequences with V and J called. Part of the clones is missing from these tables; in studies checked, under half for an unresolved V gene and the rest for unknown reasons. The sample table records about 78,000 clones; just under 85% of these occur just once. Of the sample, 2.8% falls within the top ten clones. The material sequenced was peripheral blood, taken before any cancer treatment. Source of these receptors: a man between 40 and 70 years old with stage I lung adenocarcinoma.

The rearrangement joins TRBV30 to TRBJ2-3, with TRBD2 identical over 12 bases. J lost 7 bases, V lost 3 bases, and 5 bases had no gene match. Germline CDR1 GTSNPN, CDR2 SVGIG (reference sequence). This CDR3 is 14 amino acids long. CDR3 nucleotides: TGTGCCTGGAGGACTAGCGGGAGTGGGTATACGCAGTATTTT. It translates to CAWRTSGSGYTQYF.

The chain joins TRBV7-3 to TRBJ2-3, with D unclear. Germline loops: CDR1 SGHTA, CDR2 FQGTGA. The CDR3 length is 16 residues. The ends were cut back, 0 bases at V and 0 bases at J, with 10 bases in the middle. The CDR3 sequence: CASSLTGGGSTDTQYF. The CDR3 bases are TGTGCCAGCAGCTTAACAGGCGGTGGTAGCACAGATACGCAGTATTTT. Variable domain in full (rest from reference TRBV7-3 and TRBJ2-3): GAGVSQTPSNKVTEKGKYVELRCDPISGHTALYWYRQSLGQGPEFLIYFQGTGAADDSGLPNDRFFAVRPEGSVSTLKIQRTERGDSAVYLCASSLTGGGSTDTQYFGPGTRLTVL.

The chain couples TRBV19 to TRBJ2-2; perhaps TRBD2 as D (6 bases). V was clipped by 3 bases and J by 2 bases, with 16 bases between them. The CDR3 extends over 17 amino acids. Per the germline V gene, CDR1 is LNHDA and CDR2 is SQIVND (reference sequence). CDR3 DNA: TGTGCCAGTAGTATGGGGAGGCAGATATTAAACACCGGGGAGCTGTTTTTT. This codes for CASSMGRQILNTGELFF. Based on the CDR3 plus reference TRBV19 and TRBJ2-2, the full variable domain is DGGITQSPKYLFRKEGQNVTLSCEQNLNHDAMYWYRQDPGQGLRLIYYSQIVNDFQKGDIAEGYSVSREKKESFPLTVTSAQKNPTAFYLCASSMGRQILNTGELFFGEGSRLTVL.

CDR3 DNA: TGTGCCAGCAGCTTAGGGGTAGGGGTGACCTACGAGCAGTACTTC. It specifies CASSLGVGVTYEQYF. The chain employs TRBV7-3 and TRBJ2-7; D is possibly TRBD1 (5 bases). This CDR3 has 15 residues. The ends were cut back, 2 bases at V and 2 bases at J, with 13 bases in the middle. CDR1 and CDR2 from the germline V gene are SGHTA and FQGTGA. Full variable domain (rest looked up from reference TRBV7-3 and TRBJ2-7): GAGVSQTPSNKVTEKGKYVELRCDPISGHTALYWYRQSLGQGPEFLIYFQGTGAADDSGLPNDRFFAVRPEGSVSTLKIQRTERGDSAVYLCASSLGVGVTYEQYFGPGTRLTVT.

This clone was found once. This chain uses TRBV11-3 with TRBJ2-2, with 8 bases matching TRBD1. This CDR3 contains 15 residues. The germline gives CDR1 SGHNT, CDR2 YENEEA. V dropped 5 bases and J dropped 1; count of bases not matched to a gene: 3. The CDR3 reads CASSLGTGNTGELFF. CDR3 nucleotides: TGTGCCAGCAGCCTCGGGACAGGGAACACCGGGGAGCTGTTTTTT.

The chain has TRBV13 and TRBJ2-7; TRBD2 aligns across 9 bases. This CDR3 has 14 amino acids. V dropped 5 bases and J dropped 2; count of bases not matched to a gene: 4. CDR1 is PRHDT, CDR2 FYEKMQ, per germline (reference sequence). The CDR3, as DNA: TGTGCCAGCAGCGTTAGCGGGAGACCCTACGAGCAGTACTTC. Translation gives CASSVSGRPYEQYF. Full variable domain (missing parts from reference TRBV13 and TRBJ2-7): AAGVIQSPRHLIKEKRETATLKCYPIPRHDTVYWYQQGPGQDPQFLISFYEKMQSDKGSIPDRFSAQQFSDYHSELNMSSLELGDSALYFCASSVSGRPYEQYFGPGTRLTVT.

The chain couples TRBV29-1 to TRBJ1-3, with D uncertain. Looked up from germline, CDR1 is SQVTM and CDR2 is ANQGSEA. V was clipped by 4 bases and J by 4 bases, with 5 bases between them. The CDR3 length is 11 residues. The CDR3 loop reads CSVVGGNTIYF. CDR3 DNA sequence: TGCAGCGTTGTGGGGGGAAACACCATATATTTT.

The J gene is TRBJ1-1, the V gene TRBV19; 10 bases align to TRBD1. The CDR3 sequence is 13 residues long. The germline V gene encodes CDR1 LNHDA and CDR2 SQIVND (reference sequence). Unmatched junction bases numbered 6, after V lost 9 bases and J lost 5 bases. The CDR3 coding sequence is TGTGCCAGCTCCCCGGGACAGGGGACTGAAGCTTTCTTT. It yields the protein CASSPGQGTEAFF.

This chain's CDR3 is CATQRKGFEAFF. In DNA, the CDR3 is TGTGCCACCCAACGTAAGGGTTTTGAAGCTTTCTTT. The rearrangement joins TRBV6-1 to TRBJ1-1; D unresolved. Germline CDR1 is MNHNS and CDR2 is SASEGT. The CDR3 sequence is 12 residues long. V was trimmed by 10 bases and J by 7 bases, leaving 16 bases between them.

This clone has just one count. The V call is TRBV7-3, the J call TRBJ2-6; TRBD1 is a possible D gene (5 bases). The CDR3 has 14 residues. The germline V and J ends were trimmed by 5 bases and 4 bases, with 9 bases remaining between them. In germline, CDR1 is SGHTA, CDR2 FQGTGA. The CDR3 DNA reads TGTGCCAGCAGCCCTAGACAGGGGGCCAACGTCCTGACTTTC. As protein: CASSPRQGANVLTF.

The rearrangement joins TRBV28 to TRBJ1-2, with D possibly matching TRBD1 (6 bases). Germline V gene data show CDR1 as MDHEN and CDR2 as SYDVKM. CDR3 length: 12 residues. The V end was cut by 6 bases, the J end by 7 bases, with 12 bases between. CDR3 DNA: TGTGCCAGCAGGGGGGCGCCGGGTGGCTACACCTTC. This sequence encodes CASRGAPGGYTF.

This chain joins TRBV5-5 and TRBJ1-2, with TRBD1 matching over 7 bases. The germline CDR1 and CDR2 sequences are SGHKS and YYEKEE (reference sequence). There are 14 residues in the CDR3. V shed 3 bases and J 4 bases; nucleotides not matched to a gene: 6. CDR3 in DNA: TGTGCCAGCAGCTCAACAGGGGTCGGCTATGGCTACACCTTC. Amino acid sequence: CASSSTGVGYGYTF.

V usage is TRBV29-1 and J usage is TRBJ1-1; weak D call: TRBD1 (5 bases). V was clipped by 1 base and J by 1 base, with 10 bases between them. The CDR3 sequence is 14 residues long. Germline V gives CDR1 SQVTM, CDR2 ANQGSEA. As DNA, the CDR3 is TGCAGCGTTGAAGGTGGAGGACAGAACACTGAAGCTTTCTTT. Its protein product is CSVEGGGQNTEAFF.

This clone has just one count. This rearrangement joins TRBV7-2 to TRBJ1-1; D gene uncertain. Germline V CDR1 and CDR2: SGHTA, FQGNSA. The V end was cut by 2 bases, the J end by 1 base, with 17 bases between. This CDR3 comprises 17 residues. CDR3 sequence: CASSLRGLRSSNTEAFF. The DNA of the CDR3 is TGTGCCAGCAGCTTAAGAGGTTTGCGTTCGTCGAACACTGAAGCTTTCTTT.

This clone was found a few times. The rearrangement links TRBV2 to TRBJ1-5; the D gene is possibly TRBD1 (6 bases). Germline V gene sequence: CDR1 SNHLY, CDR2 FYNNEI. The CDR3 consists of 15 residues. V shed 4 bases and J shed 0 bases, with 10 bases lying between them. The CDR3 DNA is TGTGCCAGCAGTGGGACAGTCTATAGCAATCAGCCCCAGCATTTT. Amino acids: CASSGTVYSNQPQHF. The full variable domain, rest sourced from reference TRBV2 and TRBJ1-5, is EPEVTQTPSHQVTQMGQEVILRCVPISNHLYFYWYRQILGQKVEFLVSFYNNEISEKSEIFDDQFSVERPDGSNFTLKIRSTKLEDSAMYFCASSGTVYSNQPQHFGDGTRLSIL.

The rearrangement uses TRBV19 and TRBJ1-1, with TRBD1 as a possible D gene (5 bases). V lost 7 bases and J lost 4, with 13 bases in between. In germline, CDR1 is LNHDA, CDR2 SQIVND (reference sequence). The CDR3 runs 13 residues. The CDR3 DNA is TGTGCCAGTAAGCAGGGCGTGAGCACTGAAGCTTTCTTT. Amino acids: CASKQGVSTEAFF.

The rearrangement joins TRBV6-6 to TRBJ2-7; 10 nucleotides line up with TRBD2. This CDR3 has 14 residues. V was pared by 7 bases and J by 2 bases, with 5 bases of the junction left unmatched. Per the germline V gene, CDR1 is MNHNY and CDR2 is SVGAGI (reference sequence). The CDR3: CASKVSGGAYEQYF. CDR3 DNA: TGTGCCAGCAAAGTAAGCGGGGGGGCCTACGAGCAGTACTTC.